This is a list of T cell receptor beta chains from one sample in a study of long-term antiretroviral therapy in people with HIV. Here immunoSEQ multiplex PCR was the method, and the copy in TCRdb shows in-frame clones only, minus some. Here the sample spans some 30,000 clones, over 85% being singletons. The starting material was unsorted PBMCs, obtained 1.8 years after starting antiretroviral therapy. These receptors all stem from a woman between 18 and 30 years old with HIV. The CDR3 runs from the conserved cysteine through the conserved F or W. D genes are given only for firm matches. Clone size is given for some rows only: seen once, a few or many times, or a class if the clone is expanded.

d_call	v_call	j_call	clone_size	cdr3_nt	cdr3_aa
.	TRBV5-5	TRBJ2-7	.	TGTGCCAGCAGCTTGTCCGTGGCTCCGTACGAGCAGTACTTC	CASSLSVAPYEQYF
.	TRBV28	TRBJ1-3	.	TGTGCCAGCAGTCCAAGGGGTTACACCATATATTTT	CASSPRGYTIYF
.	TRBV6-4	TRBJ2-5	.	TGTGCCAGCAGTGGGCCTCGGCCTTACCGTCCAGAGACCCAGTACTTC	CASSGPRPYRPETQYF
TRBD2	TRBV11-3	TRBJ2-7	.	TGTGCCAGCAGCTTGAAGCGGGAGCCCTACGAGCAGTACTTC	CASSLKREPYEQYF
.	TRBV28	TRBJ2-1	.	TGTGCCAGCAGCCAGGATTTGAGCTCCTACAATGAGCAGTTCTTC	CASSQDLSSYNEQFF
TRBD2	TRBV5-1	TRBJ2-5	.	TGCGCCAGCAGCTTCGGTGCGGGAGGGGCCATAGAGACCCAGTACTTC	CASSFGAGGAIETQYF
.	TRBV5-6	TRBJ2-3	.	TGTGCCAGCAGCCCCAAGGACGGCACAGATACGCAGTATTTT	CASSPKDGTDTQYF
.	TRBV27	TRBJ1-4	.	TGTGCCAGCACTTCCACGGGGTCACGTGAAAAACTGTTTTTT	CASTSTGSREKLFF
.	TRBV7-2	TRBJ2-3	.	TGTGCCAGCAGCTTAGTTTCGGATATTTTAAGCACAGATACGCAGTATTTT	CASSLVSDILSTDTQYF
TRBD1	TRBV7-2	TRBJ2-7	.	TGTGCCAGCAGCTCCGAAATACAGGGGGCAAGTTCCTACGAGCAGTACTTC	CASSSEIQGASSYEQYF
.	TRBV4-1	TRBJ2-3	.	TGCGCCAGCAGCCACCCGGGACTGGCGGCAGATACGCAGTATTTT	CASSHPGLAADTQYF
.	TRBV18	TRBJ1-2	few	TGTGCCAGCTCAACAGGGCCTCTGATGGATGGCTACACCTTC	CASSTGPLMDGYTF
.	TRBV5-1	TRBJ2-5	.	TGCGCCAGCAGCCACGCCAGCCGTCCGGAGACCCAGTACTTC	CASSHASRPETQYF
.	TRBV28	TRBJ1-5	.	TGTGCCAGCAGTTTATCATCGGGTAGGAGCAATCAGCCCCAGCATTTT	CASSLSSGRSNQPQHF
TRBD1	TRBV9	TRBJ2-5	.	TGTGCCAGCAGCGTAGAAGGGTCAGGGGGAGCCCGGGAGACCCAGTACTTC	CASSVEGSGGARETQYF
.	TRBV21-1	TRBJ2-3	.	TGTGCCAGCAGCGAGACTAGCGGGCCTAGGGAGGTTGGCACAGATACGCAGTATTTT	CASSETSGPREVGTDTQYF
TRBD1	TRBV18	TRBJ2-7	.	TGTGCCAGCTCGTCCGGGACAGGGCCCTACGAGCAGTACTTC	CASSSGTGPYEQYF